This T cell receptor (beta chain) originates from a study of T cell clonality in common variable immunodeficiency. General observations from the study: Fewer TCRbeta clones were shared among CVID subjects than controls. Reportedly, TCR beta sequences from common variable immunodeficiency showed fewer deletions and N-nucleotide insertions.

This clone has just a few counts. Its antigen is as yet unknown. The read falls 3 residues short of the CDR3 end, and the missing part is taken from the germline J gene. Using immunoSEQ multiplex PCR, the repertoire was profiled, and TCRdb retains in-frame clones only, with some absent. The sample shows tens of thousands of clones, no singletons; the ten largest hold about 6.1%. The CDR3 contains 14 residues. Per germline, CDR1 LNHDA and CDR2 SQIVND (reference sequence). J gave up 7 bases and V 4 bases, and 6 bases lay outside the gene matches. The CVID group had around 16 females and about 30 males, mean age around 42. Caucasian heritage predominated among both patients and controls. Each donor provided roughly 5 to 8 ml of heparinized whole blood.

The origin of this receptor is a human donor with common variable immunodeficiency. The J gene is TRBJ1-5, the V gene TRBV19; TRBD1 agrees at 8 bases. Material: peripheral blood mononuclear cells. CDR3 region: CASSTPGQGQPQHF. CDR3 DNA, as far as it was read: TGTGCCAGTAGTACACCCGGACAGGGACAGCCC. Together with reference TRBV19 and TRBJ1-5, the CDR3 gives the full variable domain: DGGITQSPKYLFRKEGQNVTLSCEQNLNHDAMYWYRQDPGQGLRLIYYSQIVNDFQKGDIAEGYSVSREKKESFPLTVTSAQKNPTAFYLCASSTPGQGQPQHFGDGTRLSIL.